Reported below is one TCR beta chain. Its antigen remains unknown. These data come from a study of Ad26.COV2.S vaccination and SARS-CoV-2 variants. Libraries were prepared by immunoSEQ multiplex PCR; TCRdb keeps only in-frame clonotypes and omits some of them. The sample carries around 380,000 clones, around 85% recorded once. Treatment specified: 15 to 20 received Ad26.COV2.S at low or high dose, single or two shots; roughly five received placebo; per-sample allocation not given. Specimen acquisition occurred on day 63 following the initial vaccine or placebo injection. Wuhan-strain spike was delivered by a replication-incompetent Ad26 vector. Whole-study results and caveats: Reportedly, spike-specific CD8+ and CD4+ T cell responses achieved substantial breadth once vaccination had taken place.

The material sequenced was peripheral blood, taken in a trial of Ad26.COV2.S vaccine versus placebo. This clonotype was sampled from a person aged 18-65 years who received the Ad26.COV2.S COVID-19 vaccine or a placebo.

CDR3 sequence: CAISESLTDTQYF. Written as DNA, the CDR3 is TGTGCCATCAGTGAGTCTCTCACAGATACGCAGTATTTT. The chain couples TRBV10-3 to TRBJ2-3; D call uncertain. Germline assignment: CDR1 ENHRY and CDR2 SYGVKD. Trimming removed 0 bases at V and 2 bases at J, with 3 bases between. The CDR3 contains 13 residues.